This T cell receptor beta chain stems from a study of neurological immune-mediated disorders. Healthy control participants comprised blood bank volunteers in Maryland, USA. For sorted libraries, the input was 850,000 to 1,000,000 CD4+ or CD8+ T cells. This clonotype was seen at least ten times. Trimming left V 3 bases short and J 10 bases short, with 12 bases between. The CDR3 has 12 residues. Looked up from germline, CDR1 is SGHRS and CDR2 is YFSETQ. The cDNA was generated by 5'RACE with 10-nucleotide random UMIs. Each sequencing run yielded over 160 million TCR-beta sequences from 15-18 subjects. TCRdb used MiXCR to reprocess the 5' RACE reads, holding one entry per CDR3 protein. The sample records around 15,000 distinct CDR3 sequences, 3.5% being singletons.

This chain connects TRBV5-1 to TRBJ2-3, with D possibly being TRBD1 (6 bases). This TCR was sampled from a woman aged 40-49 years in good health. The sample was CD8+ T cells from blood. The CDR3, as DNA: TGCGCCAGCAGCTCAGGGGTTTGGGCGCAGTATTTT. It translates to CASSSGVWAQYF.